This T cell receptor beta chain derives from a study of cytomegalovirus exposure and HLA in healthy donors (dated by TCRdb to 2016 to 2017). Notes on the research overall: In an earlier analysis of 550 to 750 of the donors, around 290 Gb of sequence data and approximately 100 million unique TCR beta sequences from some 170 million T cells were reported. HLA typing included class I and class II loci at four-digit resolution. A later analysis re-examined previously published TCR beta repertoires from more than 600 donors and added high-resolution HLA genotyping to investigate patterns of TCR occurrence. An earlier analysis of roughly 600 of the donors used high-throughput TCR beta sequencing to judge whether each TCR beta V gene segment behaved as functional or pseudogenic. Among a few hundred genotyped donors of the cohort, an average of around 240,000 unique TCR beta nucleotide sequences were sequenced per donor, around 18% of them non-productive. The later analysis used no new phenotypic data to find candidate immune exposures, relying instead on TCR beta sequences and their occurrence across donors. Donor age, sex, ethnicity and CMV serostatus were compiled alongside the repertoire data. Of the roughly 400 genotyped donors, 70% to 90% were placed in the genetic ancestry cluster associated with self-reported Caucasian donors. Every discovery cohort repertoire had been produced on one sequencing platform. Besides the first cohort of more than 650 subjects, a separate validation cohort made up of over a hundred different subjects was used. The number of donors typed differed by locus, with about 629-630 for A, B, C, DRB1 and DQB1, 522 for DQA1, 600 to 610 for DPA1, and around 430 for DPB1. The study was designed to test whether signatures of past pathogen exposure could be identified by cataloging public T cell receptors. An early release that covered about 600 HLA-typed donors contained 250 to 350 gigabases of sequencing data and tens of millions of unique TCR sequences. Because of strong linkage in the cohort, a few DR-DQ haplotypes were treated as single units for association and clustering. A later genetic analysis took genome-wide SNP genotypes for about three fifths of the 666 donors and used that subset as a discovery cohort. The study profiled the T cell repertoires of hundreds of subjects by immunosequencing and related them to cytomegalovirus serostatus. To predict cytomegalovirus infection status, the study brought together high-throughput TCR immunosequencing, statistical association of individual TCRs with disease status, and machine learning.

The cohort was made up of roughly 670 healthy bone marrow donors. Cohort members were all nominally healthy when sampled, although unrecorded immune exposures were likely present. The donor was CMV seronegative and was included in the group of 352 seronegative cohort members. A peripheral blood sample was collected from each donor, and TCR beta sequencing was performed on peripheral blood mononuclear cells. The Qiagen DNeasy Blood Extraction Kit was used to extract genomic DNA from the blood cell samples. General conclusions and limits of the study: A later analysis reported that several top co-occurrence clusters appeared linked to parvovirus B19, influenza, CMV and Epstein-Barr virus. In this cohort, only TCR beta chains were sequenced, and detectable features were limited by the absence of alpha or paired-chain data. In vitro tests confirmed that a few of the cytomegalovirus-associated TCR beta chains recognize cytomegalovirus antigens. Correlated functional status among segregating V segments might reflect linkage disequilibrium, but an unknown experimental factor could not be ruled out. A total of 150 to 200 TCR beta chains were listed by the study as associated with cytomegalovirus. In an earlier analysis of some 550 of the donors, most TCR beta V segments were observed in productive rearrangements about 90% or about 30% of the time, broadly matching IMGT annotations. Compared with the approximately 670-donor mean, donors in an Asian-associated ancestry cluster had fewer N-insertions in productive TCRs, according to a later genetic analysis. V-gene and J-gene trimming of TCR beta chains was associated with a missense DCLRE1C variant in a later genetic analysis, and the association was replicated in an independent cohort. Immune exposure information for the cohort was limited to CMV serostatus. A later analysis associated approximately 17,000 TCR beta sequences with specific HLA alleles at a false discovery rate of 0.05. Sequencing depth was assumed to be roughly uniform across donors in the presence/absence analyses, though that assumption may not hold. A later analysis found that HLA-associated TCR beta chains were more clonally expanded and had lower generation probabilities than equally common non-associated chains. The 87-base-pair reads could not distinguish some IMGT-functional V segments, including TRBV6-2 and TRBV6-3, so those segments were excluded. Strong co-occurrence of HLA alleles, especially DR and DQ, made assigning TCR associations to individual alleles difficult. In both the original and validation cohorts, the classifier was reported to diagnose cytomegalovirus status with high specificity and sensitivity. Because counts were too low, more than 15 rarely observed V segments, including chromosome 9 orphons, were left out of the earlier analysis of 500 to 650 of the donors. The authors suggested that the approach could potentially be generalized to other disease states and immunological phenotypes. A cluster of highly shared sequence variants was judged likely to represent a technical artifact of the sequencing pipeline. According to a later analysis, most CMV-associated TCR beta chains appeared to be HLA-restricted, and the HLA associations seemed to be driven largely by CMV exposure. Across donors, most TCR sequences were observed very rarely, whereas some public TCRs were present in many individuals. A further reported finding was that TCR beta sequences accurately predicted the HLA-A and HLA-B alleles for most subjects in the first cohort. In a later analysis, the rate of TCR association differed among HLA loci, with DRB1 alleles having the most associated TCRs and HLA-C alleles having the fewest. HLA typing was unavailable for some donors at each locus, so association tests used only the typed subset.

This clone was seen a single time. It has no known antigen specificity. No base-level quality is on record; no much larger clone is a single base apart. V was cut back by 7 bases and J by 8 bases, leaving a gap of 20 bases between them. Spanning cysteine to phenylalanine, the CDR3 consists of 14 amino acids. Only the CDR3 region is kept as DNA, spanning 42 bases read in frame from base 1. CDR1 and CDR2 were assigned from the germline V gene (reference sequence) as LNHDA and SQIVND. The library was produced with the immunoSEQ multiplex PCR assay. For the multiplex PCR, a mixture combining 60 forward primers for TCR Vbeta segments and 13 reverse primers for TCR Jbeta segments was used. The CDR3 region of rearranged TCR beta genes was amplified from genomic DNA with a multiplex PCR assay. The amplified TCR beta libraries were sequenced on the Illumina HiSeq System as 87-base-pair reads. Per the source publication's procedure: A later analysis tallied 75 million to 85 million unique TCR beta chains across the 666 repertoires, and approximately 11 million of those chains were shared by two or more donors. A nearest-neighbor algorithm error-corrected the raw reads and collapsed the reads into unique sequences, merging closely related sequences to remove PCR and sequencing errors. To assign V, D and J gene segments, CDR3 sequences were aligned to IMGT reference sequences. For a sequence to be retained, a match of at least six nucleotides was required to both a V gene segment and a J gene segment. Rearrangements were classified as productive when the CDR3 lacked stop codons and remained in frame with V and J, and all other rearrangements were classified as non-productive. CDR3 was defined according to IMGT convention as the region running from the second conserved V-encoded cysteine to the conserved J-encoded phenylalanine. The earlier analysis of about 590 of the donors excluded sequences that lacked an unambiguous match to a single V gene segment. An earlier analysis of some 610 of the donors called V segments functional above 56.7% productive rearrangements and segregating when the between-donor standard deviation exceeded 5%. A statistical classification framework was developed to diagnose cytomegalovirus status using the catalog of TCR beta chain sequences. In a later analysis, TCR nucleotide sequences were compared against IMGT/GENE-DB human TR gene sequences so that V and J genes could be assigned. In a later analysis, CDR3 sequences and most-parsimonious VDJ recombination scenarios were assigned using the TCRdist pipeline. In a later analysis, each TCR beta chain was defined by its CDR3 amino acid sequence together with its V-gene family, and reads without a unique V-gene family were excluded. As a way to deal with suspected cross-contamination and a sequencing artifact, a later analysis dropped hundreds of nucleotide sequences that were highly shared and had low generation probability. In a later analysis, a clonal expansion index was calculated for each public chain from normalized within-repertoire ranks of inferred template counts. Generation probabilities in a later analysis came from a VDJ recombination model fitted to out-of-frame rearrangements, and those results were checked against IGoR. Hypergeometric tests were used in a later analysis to score TCR-TCR, TCR-HLA and TCR-CMV co-occurrence, with a repertoire-size bias correction applied to the TCR pairs. To estimate false discovery rates, a later analysis permuted the HLA or CMV assignments 20 times. In a later analysis, co-occurring TCRs were grouped using DBSCAN, and TCRdist sequence similarity was added for clustering within HLA-allele-positive subsets. Repertoires with fewer than 30,000 or more than 120,000 public chains, plus five repertoires with anomalous nucleotide sharing, were excluded from co-occurrence clustering. The immuneACCESS repertoire file appears here via TCRdb, limited to in-frame rearrangements. These files lack a portion of the clones; in checked studies, under half of the deficit traces to unresolved V genes, and the cause of the others is not known. V and J calls and clone size are copied from that table; D and trimming were computed from the DNA. For this sample the table gives 160,000 or so clones, of which 70% to 80% were detected only once. The top ten constitute about 1.5% of the sample.

The sequenced sample consisted of PBMCs. This clonotype originated in a male donor in good health and CMV-seronegative. The rearrangement combines TRBV19 with TRBJ1-2; the D gene is not confidently resolved. The sequence in DNA is TGTGCCAGTAACCTCCGGGCAGGCTCGGGAGGCTACACCTTC. Translation gives CASNLRAGSGGYTF. Supplemented by the reference TRBV19 and TRBJ1-2 proteins around the CDR3, the complete variable domain is DGGITQSPKYLFRKEGQNVTLSCEQNLNHDAMYWYRQDPGQGLRLIYYSQIVNDFQKGDIAEGYSVSREKKESFPLTVTSAQKNPTAFYLCASNLRAGSGGYTFGSGTRLTVV.